These 4 T cell receptor beta chains were sequenced from one sample in a study of shared clonotypes between healthy human individuals. Measured with immunoSEQ multiplex PCR; TCRdb has only the in-frame clones, and not every one. This table holds 330,000 or so clones, around two thirds found once. Sequencing input: memory CD4+ T cells sorted from blood. Noted subset: CD45RA-negative fraction. Receptors originate from a man aged 25 to 40 in good health.

This chain joins TRBV5-1 and TRBJ2-7; 10 bases are shared with TRBD1. Losses at the gene ends were 3 bases for V and 5 bases for J; bases not matched to a gene: 5. Germline CDR1 reads SGHRS; CDR2 reads YFSETQ. The CDR3 contains 14 residues. CDR3 loop: CASSSTGTGDEQYF. The CDR3 DNA reads TGCGCCAGCAGCTCCACCGGGACAGGGGACGAGCAGTACTTC.

This clone appeared a single time. V and J are TRBV11-2 and TRBJ1-4; TRBD1 matches 12 bases. CDR1 is SGHAT and CDR2 is FQNNGV in the germline V gene. CDR3 length equals 17 residues. The J segment lost 2 bases and the V segment lost 5 bases, leaving 6 bases of the junction unmatched. The CDR3 DNA is TGTGCCAGCAGCCCGGGACAGGGGGCCGGGACTAATGAAAAACTGTTTTTT. Protein: CASSPGQGAGTNEKLFF.

V gene TRBV18 combines with J gene TRBJ1-2; maybe TRBD1 (6 bases). The CDR3 is made up of 13 amino acids. Trimming took off 2 bases at V and 6 bases at J, with 10 bases between the two ends. Looked up from germline, CDR1 is KGHSH and CDR2 is LQKENI. As DNA, the CDR3 is TGTGCCAGCTCACCAAACAGGGACCATGGCTACACCTTC. It is translated as CASSPNRDHGYTF.

The chain recombines TRBV7-2 with TRBJ1-2, with 7 bases that match TRBD1. Germline V CDR1 and CDR2: SGHTA, FQGNSA. The J segment lost 8 bases and the V segment lost 6 bases, leaving 9 bases of the junction unmatched. The CDR3 covers 13 residues. DNA of the CDR3: TGTGCCAGCAGTGGCAGGGGGTTAGGGGGCTACACCTTC. Encoded protein: CASSGRGLGGYTF.